The clone carrying this T cell receptor beta chain was seen ten or more times. This sample was included in a study of response to subunit inactivated influenza vaccine. The CDR3 totals 14 residues. The J segment lost 4 bases and the V segment lost 0 bases, leaving 4 bases of the junction unmatched. In germline, CDR1 is SGHRS, CDR2 YFSETQ. TCRdb passed the RT-PCR reads through MiXCR, listing each CDR3 protein once. The table lists about 570,000 distinct CDR3 sequences, approximately 11% of them singletons. This same sample was also part of a study on T cells expressing NK-cell markers. This second study notes: 5'RACE template switching built TCR beta cDNA with unique molecular identifiers. Top CD8+ clonotypes included the dominant CD3+CD56+NKG2C+ clonotypes in several donors.

This material consisted of PBMCs from blood, taken on the day of vaccination. This TCR came from a man aged 50-60 years who received an inactivated influenza vaccine. J is TRBJ2-7 and V is TRBV5-1; TRBD2 aligns across 7 bases. CDR3 bases: TGCGCCAGCAGCTTGGTCGGGACTAATTACGAGCAGTACTTC. It is translated as CASSLVGTNYEQYF.